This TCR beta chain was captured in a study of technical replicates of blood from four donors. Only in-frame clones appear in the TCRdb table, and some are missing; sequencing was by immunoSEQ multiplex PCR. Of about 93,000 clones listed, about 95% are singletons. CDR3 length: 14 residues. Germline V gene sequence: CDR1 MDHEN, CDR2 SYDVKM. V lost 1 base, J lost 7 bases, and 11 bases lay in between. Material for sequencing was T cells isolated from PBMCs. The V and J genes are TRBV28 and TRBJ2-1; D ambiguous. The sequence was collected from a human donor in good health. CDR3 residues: CASSLFNYQNEQFF. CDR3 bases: TGTGCCAGCAGTTTATTCAACTACCAAAATGAGCAGTTCTTC.